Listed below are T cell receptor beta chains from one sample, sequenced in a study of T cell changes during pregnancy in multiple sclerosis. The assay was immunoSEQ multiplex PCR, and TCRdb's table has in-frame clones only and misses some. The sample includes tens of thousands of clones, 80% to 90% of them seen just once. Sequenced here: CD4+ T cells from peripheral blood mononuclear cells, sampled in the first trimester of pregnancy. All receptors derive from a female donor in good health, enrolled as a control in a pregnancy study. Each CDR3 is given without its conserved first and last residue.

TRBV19	ASSERSSYEQY
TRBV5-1	ASSLTSGGADGTDTQY
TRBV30	AWSAPPDRKNIQY
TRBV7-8	ASSFDRVSYNSPLH
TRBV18	ASSSIDMGQGAEAF
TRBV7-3	ASSSRPGTNTHGELF
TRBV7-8	ASSLHRSPNYGYT
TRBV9	ASSVTGQNNQPQH
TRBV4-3	ASSQERTSANEQY
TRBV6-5	ASRTTGGGQY
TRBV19	ASSIAGANYGYT
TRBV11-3	ASSRIEVDTQY
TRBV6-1	ASSPSRREQY
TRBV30	AWSFTKGTTNTGELF
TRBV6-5	ASRHRVRGGSELF
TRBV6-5	ASSYTGGVQPQH
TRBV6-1	ASSSAGSTDTQY
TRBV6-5	ASSQQGSSTEAF
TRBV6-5	ASSYDRENSPLH
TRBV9	ASSPRTGRTGNTIY
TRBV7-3	ASSLARGGRNEQF
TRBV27	ASSYQGDGYT
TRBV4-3	ASSQVGGLADTDTQY
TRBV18	ASSPTGTNYGYT
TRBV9	ASSGRGGNYEQY
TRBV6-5	ASSYSTAESNTEAF